This entry concerns a single TCR beta chain. The CDR3 is 15 amino acids. The germline V gene encodes CDR1 LGHDT and CDR2 YNNKEL (reference sequence). Trimming left V 6 bases short and J 3 bases short, with 14 bases between. The data derive from a study of blood T cell repertoires in COVID-19. About the research overall: Spain, Italy and the United States supplied samples that represented acute and convalescent COVID-19.

Using immunoSEQ multiplex PCR, the repertoire was profiled, and TCRdb retains in-frame clones only, with some absent. There are about 81,000 clones in the sample; around nine tenths occur only once, and roughly 12% lies in the top ten. V and J are TRBV3-1 (or the pseudogene TRBV3-2) and TRBJ2-2; perhaps TRBD1 as D (6 bases). Sequencing used peripheral blood. The clonotype comes from a man between 65 and 79 years old with active or convalescent COVID-19. This CDR3 reads CASSPPGDDTGELFF. Written as DNA, the CDR3 is TGTGCCAGCAGTCCCCCAGGGGATGACACCGGGGAGCTGTTTTTT.